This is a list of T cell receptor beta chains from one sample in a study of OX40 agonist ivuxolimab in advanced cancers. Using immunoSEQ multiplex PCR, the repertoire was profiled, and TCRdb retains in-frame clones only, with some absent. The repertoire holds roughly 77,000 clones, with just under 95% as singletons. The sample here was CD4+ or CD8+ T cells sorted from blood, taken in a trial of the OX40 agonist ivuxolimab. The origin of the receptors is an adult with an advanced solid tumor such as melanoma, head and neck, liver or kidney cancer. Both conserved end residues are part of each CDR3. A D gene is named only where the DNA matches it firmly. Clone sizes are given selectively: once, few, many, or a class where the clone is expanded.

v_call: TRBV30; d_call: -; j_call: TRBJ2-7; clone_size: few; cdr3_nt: TGTGCCTGGAGTACGGGGGTCGGCTCCTACGAGCAGTACTTC; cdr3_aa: CAWSTGVGSYEQYF
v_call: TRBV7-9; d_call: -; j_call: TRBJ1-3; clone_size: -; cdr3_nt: TGTGCCAGCAGCTTAGCCGGCGGGGGCCATGTAAACACCATATATTTT; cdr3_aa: CASSLAGGGHVNTIYF
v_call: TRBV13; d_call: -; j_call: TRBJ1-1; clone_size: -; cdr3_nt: TGTGCCGGATCAACGGGGGGGAACACTGAAGCTTTCTTT; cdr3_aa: CAGSTGGNTEAFF
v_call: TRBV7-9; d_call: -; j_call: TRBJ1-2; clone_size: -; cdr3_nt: TGTGCCAGCAGCCATGGACAGCCAGGGGGCTACACCTTC; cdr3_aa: CASSHGQPGGYTF
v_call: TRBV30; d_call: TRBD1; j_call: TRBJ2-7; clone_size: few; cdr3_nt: TGTGCCTGGAGTCGGGACAGGGAGTTCCCCCACGAGCAGTACTTC; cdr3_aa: CAWSRDREFPHEQYF
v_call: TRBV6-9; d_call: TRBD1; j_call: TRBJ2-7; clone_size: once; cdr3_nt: TGTGCCAGCAGTTCCCGCTCATGGATGGGACAGGTACTCTACGAGCAGTACTTC; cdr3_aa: CASSSRSWMGQVLYEQYF
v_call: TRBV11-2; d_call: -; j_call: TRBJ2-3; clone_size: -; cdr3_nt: TGTGCCAGCAGCTTAGTCGGGGACTGGATAGATACGCAGTATTTT; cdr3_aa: CASSLVGDWIDTQYF
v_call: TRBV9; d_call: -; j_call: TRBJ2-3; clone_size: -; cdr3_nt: TGTGCCAGCAAGGTTGGAGACGCTAGCACAGATACGCAGTATTTT; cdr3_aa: CASKVGDASTDTQYF
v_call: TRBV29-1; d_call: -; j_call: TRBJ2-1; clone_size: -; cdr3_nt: TGCAGCGTTGGACTGAATGAGCAGTTCTTC; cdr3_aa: CSVGLNEQFF
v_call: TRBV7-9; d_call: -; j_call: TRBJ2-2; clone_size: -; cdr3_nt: TGTGCCAGCAGCTCCCTTTCGGCCGGCCGGGACACCGGGGAGCTGTTTTTT; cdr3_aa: CASSSLSAGRDTGELFF
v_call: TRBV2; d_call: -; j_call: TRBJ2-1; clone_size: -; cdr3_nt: TGTGCCAGCCTAGACCCAGCTAGTGACAATGAGCAGTTCTTC; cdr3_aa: CASLDPASDNEQFF
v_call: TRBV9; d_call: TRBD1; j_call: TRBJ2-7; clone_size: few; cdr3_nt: TGTGCCAGCAGCGTAGAGAAAGGGGGCAGCTACGAGCAGTACTTC; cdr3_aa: CASSVEKGGSYEQYF
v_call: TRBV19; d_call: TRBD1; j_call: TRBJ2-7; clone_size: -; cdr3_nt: TGTGCCAGTAGTCCATGGACAGGGTCGGGGGAAATCTACGAGCAGTACTTC; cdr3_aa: CASSPWTGSGEIYEQYF
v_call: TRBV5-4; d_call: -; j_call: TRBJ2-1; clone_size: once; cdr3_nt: TGTGCCAGCAGCCCCTTCCAGGGCTACAATGAGCAGTTCTTC; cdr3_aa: CASSPFQGYNEQFF
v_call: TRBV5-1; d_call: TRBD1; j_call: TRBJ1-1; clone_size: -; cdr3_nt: TGCGCCAGCAGCACGGGGACAGGGGGCAACACTGAAGCTTTCTTT; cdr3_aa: CASSTGTGGNTEAFF
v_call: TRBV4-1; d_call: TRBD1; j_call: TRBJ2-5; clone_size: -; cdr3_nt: TGCGCCAGCAGCCAGGACAGGGCGCAAGAGACCCAGTACTTC; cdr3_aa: CASSQDRAQETQYF